This T cell receptor beta chain was obtained from a study of blood T cell repertoires in COVID-19. This clone was seen once. Across 20 to 25 US areas, participants ranged in age from about 18 to 90 years. Participants had their cohort set by participant-reported clinical history. All recovered Cohort 3 donors got two negative PCRs, got clearance, or saw symptom resolution. The CDR3 extends over 16 amino acids. Trimming removed 3 bases at V and 4 bases at J, with 21 bases between. The germline V gene has CDR1 SQVTM and CDR2 ANQGSEA. The repertoire was sequenced with immunoSEQ multiplex PCR; TCRdb's copy has only in-frame clones and lacks some. The table has more than 300,000 clones, nearly 90% seen once.

What was sequenced was PBMCs or T cells enriched from blood (not recorded which). The sequence was obtained from a woman in her twenties or thirties who had recovered from COVID-19. The chain uses TRBV29-1 and TRBJ1-1; D gene uncertain. As DNA, the CDR3 is TGCAGCGTTGATTTGGGGAGCGGACGGGTGCGCACTGAAGCTTTCTTT. Protein product: CSVDLGSGRVRTEAFF.